This entry lists 9 T cell receptor beta chains sequenced from one sample in a study of post-analysis software for immune sequencing data. Study conclusions and caveats: Roughly five TRBV segments appeared more often in patients than in controls, and TRBV5-6, TRBV5-1 and TRBV20-1 were among these.

Their antigens are not known. Unique molecular identifiers tagged the TCR beta cDNA libraries. From the PCR reads, TCRdb called clonotypes with MiXCR, one entry per CDR3 protein. The repertoire consists of some 700,000 distinct CDR3 sequences, with approximately 59% occurring once and the leading ten covering around 11%. Sample: blood. The receptor set was obtained from a girl aged 2-9 years with multiple sclerosis.

J is TRBJ2-7 and V is TRBV11-2; D is possibly TRBD2 (6 bases). Germline V gene lookup returns CDR1 SGHAT and CDR2 FQNNGV. V was pared by 5 bases and J by 6 bases, with 17 bases between. The CDR3 loop spans 14 amino acids. The chain's CDR3 is CASSMRRDCSEQYF. The CDR3 nucleotides read TGTGCCAGCAGCATGCGAAGGGACTGCAGCGAGCAGTACTTC. The full variable domain, with the rest looked up from reference TRBV11-2 and TRBJ2-7, is EAGVAQSPRYKIIEKRQSVAFWCNPISGHATLYWYQQILGQGPKLLIQFQNNGVVDDSQLPKDRFSAERLKGVDSTLKIQPAKLEDSAVYLCASSMRRDCSEQYFGPGTRLTVT.

The genes are TRBV14 and TRBJ1-1, with D unresolved. V was clipped by 5 bases and J by 3 bases, with 13 bases between them. Germline CDR1 is SGHDN and CDR2 is FVKESK. This CDR3 has 14 residues. CDR3 sequence: CASSLTCGDTEAFF. In DNA form, the CDR3 reads TGTGCCAGCAGCTTGACATGCGGGGACACTGAAGCTTTCTTT. The entire variable domain, with the rest obtained from reference TRBV14 and TRBJ1-1, is as follows: EAGVTQFPSHSVIEKGQTVTLRCDPISGHDNLYWYRRVMGKEIKFLLHFVKESKQDESGMPNNRFLAERTGGTYSTLKVQPAELEDSGVYFCASSLTCGDTEAFFGQGTRLTVV.

In its sample, this clonotype was seen a few times. The chain has TRBV29-1 and TRBJ2-1, with D possibly called TRBD1 or TRBD2 (5 bases each). The CDR3 runs 12 residues. The germline V and J ends were trimmed by 4 bases and 7 bases, with 11 bases remaining between them. CDR1 and CDR2 from the germline V gene are SQVTM and ANQGSEA. CDR3 sequence reads: CSVGGTWNEQFF. For the CDR3, the DNA is TGCAGCGTTGGAGGGACCTGGAATGAGCAGTTCTTC.

The DNA of the CDR3 is TGTGCCAGCAGCGACTCCCTAGCGGATAGTTACGAGCAGTACTTC. Protein sequence: CASSDSLADSYEQYF. This sequence joins TRBV7-9 and TRBJ2-5; 7 bases align to TRBD2. The closer fit of TRBJ2-7 to the DNA end suggests the J call may be wrong. CDR3 length: 15 residues. Germline V CDR1 and CDR2: SEHNR, FQNEAQ (reference sequence).

This chain joins TRBV7-9 and TRBJ2-1; TRBD2 agrees at 9 bases. Trimming removed 7 bases from V and 1 base from J; junction bases left unmatched: 8. The length of the CDR3 is 16 residues. Looked up from germline, CDR1 is SEHNR and CDR2 is FQNEAQ (reference sequence). DNA of the CDR3: TGTGCCAGCAACCCAAAGGGACTAGCTTCCTACAATGAGCAGTTCTTC. This encodes CASNPKGLASYNEQFF. Based on the CDR3 plus reference TRBV7-9 and TRBJ2-1, the full variable domain is DTGVSQNPRHKITKRGQNVTFRCDPISEHNRLYWYRQTLGQGPEFLTYFQNEAQLEKSRLLSDRFSAERPKGSFSTLEIQRTEQGDSAMYLCASNPKGLASYNEQFFGPGTRLTVL.

J is TRBJ2-1 and V is TRBV5-1; TRBD1 might be the D (5 bases). Trimming removed 3 bases from V and 3 bases from J, with 10 bases in between. The CDR3 has 14 amino acids. From germline, CDR1 is SGHRS and CDR2 YFSETQ. CDR3 region: CASSSTDSYNEQFF. CDR3 nucleotide sequence: TGCGCCAGCAGCTCCACCGACAGCTACAATGAGCAGTTCTTC.

This clonotype was counted only a few times. One end of the junction does not line up with germline, which may come from a read error. This sequence joins TRBV10-3 and TRBJ2-7; D possibly matches TRBD1 or TRBD2 (5 bases each). The CDR3 has 16 residues. Per the germline V gene, CDR1 is ENHRY and CDR2 is SYGVKD. This CDR3 is CAISESTGLDSYEQYF. Here the CDR3 DNA reads TGTGCCATCAGCGAGTCGACGGGGCTAGACTCCTACGAGCAGTACTTC.

The chain uses TRBV12-5 and TRBJ2-1, with TRBD2 matching over 7 bases. There are 16 residues in the CDR3. Per the germline V gene, CDR1 is LGHNT and CDR2 is FRNRAP. Trimming at V came to 0 bases and at J to 5 bases, leaving 7 bases not matched to a gene. In DNA form, the CDR3 reads TGTGCTAGTGGTTTGGTGTCTAGCGGCGACGACAATGAGCAGTTCTTC. It encodes CASGLVSSGDDNEQFF. The variable domain in full, completed from reference TRBV12-5 and TRBJ2-1, reads DARVTQTPRHKVTEMGQEVTMRCQPILGHNTVFWYRQTMMQGLELLAYFRNRAPLDDSGMPKDRFSAEMPDATLATLKIQPSEPRDSAVYFCASGLVSSGDDNEQFFGPGTRLTVL.

The chain recombines TRBV6-1 with TRBJ2-7; D is tentatively TRBD1 or TRBD2 (5 bases each). Germline-derived CDR1 and CDR2 are MNHNS and SASEGT. The CDR3 sequence is 14 residues long. Deletions cut 3 bases from V and 2 bases from J, with 11 bases between. CDR3 sequence: CASSDRRDAYEQYF. DNA for the CDR3: TGTGCCAGCAGTGATCGCCGGGACGCCTACGAGCAGTACTTC.